This T cell receptor (beta chain) was captured by sequencing in a study of long-term antiretroviral therapy in people with HIV (dated by TCRdb to between 2022 and 2023). Context from the whole study: The earliest samples were collected approximately a decade before the 2015 WHO recommendation for immediate ART, a period when ART was typically delayed until CD4 counts fell. This retrospective serial study examined whether starting ART and sustained HIV suppression were associated with changes in the composition and diversity of the TRB repertoire in peripheral blood. A total of about 200 cryopreserved PBMC samples were contributed to the cohort by 30 adults with confirmed HIV infection, with samples collected serially over a mean of 6 years (range 1-12). Among the 30 to 35 participants with HIV, fewer than twelve were female. Test extractions of a monoclonal T-cell line alongside some 36 polyclonal samples showed no cross-contamination during QIAcube processing.

The immunoSEQ hsTCRB v3.0 assay was used at survey level resolution to sequence the TRB variable region. TRB sequencing targeted a depth of roughly 35,000-55,000 T-cell genomes per sample. TRB libraries were pooled and sequenced on an Illumina MiSeq using a v3 150-cycle kit. The source study handled its data this way. Repertoire analysis was performed in R inside a reproducible Nextflow workflow that covered QC, data transformation and analysis. LymphoSeq2, an R package for exploring AIRR-Seq data, was used to implement the custom analyses. A handful of samples yielding fewer than 5000 total TRB sequences were excluded, leaving 188 analyzed HIV repertoires. Of the roughly 180 retained HIV repertoires, approximately 57 were collected before and around 130 after ART initiation. Repertoires were downsampled to 5000 TRB nucleotide sequences, with summary statistics averaged over 100 downsampling iterations. Only TRB sequences with CDR3 regions of at least seven amino acids were retained for analysis. Diversity was assessed using a clonality score derived from Shannon entropy and using the Gini coefficient. In the repertoire networks, any two of the top 5000 CDR3 amino acid sequences were linked whenever the two sequences differed by an edit distance of one. GLIPH2 predicted antigen specificity groups and MHC restriction for TRB CDR3 amino acid sequences. To flag known CMV, EBV, HIV or tissue antigen associations, CDR3 amino acid sequences were matched against VDJdb and McPAS-TCR. Pre-ART, post-ART and control groups were compared with Wilcoxon signed-rank tests and Holm-Bonferroni correction. TCRdb retrieved this table from immuneACCESS and kept in-frame rearrangements only. Not all clones are present; in checked studies, unresolved V genes account for under half, and no reason is known for the remainder. Clonal size and the V and J genes are those of that table, whereas D and trimming came from the DNA. The sample table lists more than 35,000 clones, about 95% of them with a count of one. Around 2.7% of the sample rests with the top ten.

Broader findings and caveats from the paper: Samples dated from the mid-2000s to the late 2010s, and the ART regimens used may be less effective than current ones. Inferences about post-ART repertoire changes are limited because no data were available on ART adherence, viral resistance or therapy changes. A significant increase in TRB diversity was found to be associated with ART initiation, although TRB diversity was observed to remain significantly below that of transplant donor controls even after long-term ART. Because cell numbers in pre-ART samples were limited, unsorted PBMC were profiled instead of sorted CD4+ and CD8+ T cells. HIV repertoires had narrower CDR3 length ranges than controls, and the network structure suggested an antigen-experienced repertoire that shifted only slightly toward naive after ART. Since PBMC availability was limited, sequencing covered only the TCR beta chain, with no alpha chain pairing. Expanded TRB clones identified before ART initiation dominated the repertoire across all time points, though the dominance fluctuated and decreased in many PLHIV after ART.

Participants were included only if at least one PBMC sample before ART initiation and at least two post-ART samples were available. All participants with HIV were treated in the United States of America. Cryopreserved samples of 1-10 million PBMC were thawed and washed before DNA extraction. At the time of the earliest PBMC sample, participants with HIV were aged between about 20 and 54 years. PBMC samples were contributed by each participant from 1-4 timepoints before ART initiation and 2-8 timepoints after ART initiation, with a median of 7 samples. Serial HIV viral load, CD4+ T-cell count, ART history and demographic data were obtained for every participant. Genomic DNA was extracted from unsorted PBMC with a Qiagen kit on a QIAcube, with processing performed in batches of 12 samples. Between the V and J ends, shortened by 2 bases and 6 bases respectively, the junction contains 10 bases. The CDR1 and CDR2 encoded by the germline V gene (reference sequence) are LNHDA and SQIVND. The CDR3 runs 13 amino acids, cysteine and phenylalanine included. This entry keeps only the CDR3 DNA: 39 bases, framed from base 1.

Regarding this clone: Its antigen is not yet known. No clone much larger than this one lies a single base away; base qualities are absent.

The material sequenced was unsorted PBMCs, taken 3.7 years after starting antiretroviral therapy. The chain employs TRBV19 and TRBJ1-1; D gene: possibly TRBD1, on 6 matching bases. The sequence derives from a woman in her fifties or sixties with HIV. The CDR3 protein sequence reads: CASSILGGPEAFF. The nucleotide sequence is TGTGCCAGTAGTATACTAGGGGGTCCTGAAGCTTTCTTT. Extended through the reference TRBV19 and TRBJ1-1 proteins, this CDR3 yields the full variable domain: DGGITQSPKYLFRKEGQNVTLSCEQNLNHDAMYWYRQDPGQGLRLIYYSQIVNDFQKGDIAEGYSVSREKKESFPLTVTSAQKNPTAFYLCASSILGGPEAFFGQGTRLTVV.